This TCR beta chain was sequenced in a study of cytomegalovirus exposure and HLA in healthy donors. Findings and caveats of the study: Reports described diagnosis of cytomegalovirus status by the classifier as highly specific and sensitive.

A note on this clone: As yet, its antigen is unknown.

PCR primers comprised 60 Vbeta and 13 Jbeta primers. This table comes from immunoSEQ multiplex PCR, and its TCRdb copy is limited to in-frame clones, with some not included. The data contain around 92,000 clones, approximately 75% of them seen just once; the ten biggest clones take up 11% to 15%. Germline V lookup: CDR1 MNHEY, CDR2 SMNVEV (reference sequence). The CDR3 runs to 15 residues. The V gene lost 8 bases and the J gene lost 1 base, with 18 bases spanning the gap. The sequenced sample was PBMCs. The rearrangement links TRBV27 to TRBJ2-7; no clear D. This TCR came from a woman in her 70s in good health and CMV-seropositive. The CDR3 here is CASSFRQAGSYEQYF. In DNA form, the CDR3 reads TGTGCCAGCTCGTTTAGGCAGGCAGGATCCTACGAGCAGTACTTC.